This T cell receptor beta chain was identified in a study of control samples from healthy donors and cancer patients. Profiling relied on immunoSEQ multiplex PCR, and the TCRdb table lists in-frame clones only, not all of them. The sample includes 90,000 to 150,000 clones, about 87% of them seen just once. Trimming at V came to 4 bases and at J to 1 base, leaving 7 bases not matched to a gene. CDR1 SGHRS and CDR2 YFSETQ come from the germline V gene. The length of the CDR3 is 15 residues. The clonotype comes from a man aged 35 to 55 in good health. This rearrangement joins TRBV5-1 to TRBJ1-2, with 7 bases matching TRBD1. The sample taken for sequencing was blood. This chain's CDR3 is CASSTTGLLNYGYTF. The DNA for the CDR3 is TGCGCCAGCAGCACGACAGGGCTCCTTAACTATGGCTACACCTTC. The whole variable domain, remainder taken from reference TRBV5-1 and TRBJ1-2, is KAGVTQTPRYLIKTRGQQVTLSCSPISGHRSVSWYQQTPGQGLQFLFEYFSETQRNKGNFPGRFSGRQFSNSRSEMNVSTLELGDSALYLCASSTTGLLNYGYTFGSGTRLTVV.